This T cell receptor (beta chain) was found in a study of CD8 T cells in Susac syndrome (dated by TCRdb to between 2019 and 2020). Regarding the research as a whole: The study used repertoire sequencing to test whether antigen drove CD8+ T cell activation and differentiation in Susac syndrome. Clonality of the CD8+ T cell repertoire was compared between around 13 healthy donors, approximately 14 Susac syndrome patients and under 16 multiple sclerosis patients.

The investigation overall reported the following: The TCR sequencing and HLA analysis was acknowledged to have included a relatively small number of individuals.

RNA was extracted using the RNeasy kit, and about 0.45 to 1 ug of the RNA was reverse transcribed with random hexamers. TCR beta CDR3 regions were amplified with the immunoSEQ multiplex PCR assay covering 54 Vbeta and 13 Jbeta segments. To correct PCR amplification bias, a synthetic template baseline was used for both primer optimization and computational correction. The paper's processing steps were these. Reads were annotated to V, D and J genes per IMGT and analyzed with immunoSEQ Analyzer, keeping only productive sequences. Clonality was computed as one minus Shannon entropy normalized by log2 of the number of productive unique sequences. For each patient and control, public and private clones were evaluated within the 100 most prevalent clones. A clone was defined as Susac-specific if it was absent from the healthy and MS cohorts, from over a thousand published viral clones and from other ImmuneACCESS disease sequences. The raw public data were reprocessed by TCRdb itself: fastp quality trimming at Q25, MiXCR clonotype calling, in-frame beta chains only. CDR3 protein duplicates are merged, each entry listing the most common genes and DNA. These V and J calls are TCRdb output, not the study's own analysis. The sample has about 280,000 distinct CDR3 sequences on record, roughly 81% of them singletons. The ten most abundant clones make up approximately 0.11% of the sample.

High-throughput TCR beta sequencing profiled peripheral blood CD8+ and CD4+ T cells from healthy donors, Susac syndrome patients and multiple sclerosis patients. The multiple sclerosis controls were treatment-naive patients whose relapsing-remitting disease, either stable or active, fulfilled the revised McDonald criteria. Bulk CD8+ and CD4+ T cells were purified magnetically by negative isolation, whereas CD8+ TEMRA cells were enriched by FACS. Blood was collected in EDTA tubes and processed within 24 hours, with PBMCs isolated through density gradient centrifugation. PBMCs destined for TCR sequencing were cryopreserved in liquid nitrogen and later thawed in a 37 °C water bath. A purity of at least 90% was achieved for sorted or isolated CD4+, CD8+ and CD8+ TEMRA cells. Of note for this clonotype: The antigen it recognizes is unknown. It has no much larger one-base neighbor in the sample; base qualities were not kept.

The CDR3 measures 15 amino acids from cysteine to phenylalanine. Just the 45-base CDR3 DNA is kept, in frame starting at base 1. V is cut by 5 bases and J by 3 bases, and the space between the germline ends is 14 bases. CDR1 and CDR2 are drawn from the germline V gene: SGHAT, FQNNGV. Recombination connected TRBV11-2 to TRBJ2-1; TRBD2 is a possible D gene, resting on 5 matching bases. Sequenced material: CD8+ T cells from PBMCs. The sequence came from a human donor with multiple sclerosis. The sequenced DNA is TGTGCCAGCAGCCTGACTATGGCGGGCTACAATGAGCAGTTCTTC. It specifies CASSLTMAGYNEQFF.